This T cell receptor beta chain was observed in a study of blood T cell repertoires in COVID-19. CDR3 length: 19 amino acids. This clone came up a few times. Profiling relied on immunoSEQ multiplex PCR, and the TCRdb table lists in-frame clones only, not all of them. The sample includes about 200,000 clones, around three quarters of them seen just once. Source material: peripheral blood. The sequence was obtained from a woman aged 70 to 79 with acute or convalescent COVID-19. This chain uses TRBV1 with TRBJ2-7; the table's D gene call, TRBD2, was not cross checked with the DNA. TRBV1 is listed as a pseudogene. DNA of the CDR3: TGCACCAGCAGCCGCCCCCTACAGGGAAGGCTAGCGGGACTTCCACCGCAGTACTTC. The encoded protein is CTSSRPLQGRLAGLPPQYF.